This T cell receptor (beta chain) was documented in a study of blood T cell repertoires in COVID-19. Study at large: Sites in the United States, Italy and Spain provided acute and convalescent COVID-19 samples. T cells, B-cell-depleted T cells, or PBMCs provided the cDNA or gDNA that served as material.

Authors' methods: For nucleated cells, counts were estimated from reference gene primer amplification. Assay: immunoSEQ multiplex PCR; the TCRdb copy retains only in-frame clones and omits some. The V and J calls and clone size come from that table; D and trimming were worked out from the DNA. The sample comprises under 250,000 clones, roughly nine tenths of which are singletons, and 6.2% rests with the top ten. This clonotype was sampled from a man aged 55 to 70 with acute or convalescent COVID-19. Sample: peripheral blood.

The CDR3 nucleotides are TGTGCCAGCAGCCTCGACAGGAACTATGGCTACACCTTC. Amino acids: CASSLDRNYGYTF. J is TRBJ1-2 and V is TRBV6-5; tentative D call: TRBD1 (6 bases). From germline, CDR1 is MNHEY and CDR2 SVGAGI. V dropped 6 bases and J dropped 2 bases, with 10 bases sitting between them. This CDR3 is 13 amino acids long.